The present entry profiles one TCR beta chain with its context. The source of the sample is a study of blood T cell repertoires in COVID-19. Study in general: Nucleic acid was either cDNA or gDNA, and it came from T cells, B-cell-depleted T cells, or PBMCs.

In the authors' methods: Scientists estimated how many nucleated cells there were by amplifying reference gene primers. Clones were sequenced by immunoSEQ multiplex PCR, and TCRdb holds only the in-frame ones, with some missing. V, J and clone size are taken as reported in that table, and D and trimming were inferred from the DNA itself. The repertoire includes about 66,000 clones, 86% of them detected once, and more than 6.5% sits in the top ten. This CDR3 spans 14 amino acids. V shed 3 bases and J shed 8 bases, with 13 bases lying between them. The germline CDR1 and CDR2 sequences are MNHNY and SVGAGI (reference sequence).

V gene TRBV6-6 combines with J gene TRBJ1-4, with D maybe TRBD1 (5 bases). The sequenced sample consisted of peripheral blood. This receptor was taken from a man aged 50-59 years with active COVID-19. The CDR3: CASSYQGAREKLFF. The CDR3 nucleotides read TGTGCCAGCAGTTATCAAGGGGCGAGGGAAAAACTGTTTTTT.